This paragraph reports one T cell receptor beta chain. The antigen remains unidentified. One base away lies a much larger clone, so this may be a sequencing read error. The CDR3 length is 17 residues. In germline, CDR1 is SGHVS, CDR2 FNYEAQ. TCRdb itself ran the reads through MiXCR, one entry per CDR3 protein. The table records fewer than 1,000,000 distinct CDR3 sequences, around 30% of them present only once. These data are taken from a study of T cell repertoires in cytomegalovirus infection. Study in general: Alongside well-studied HLA-B-restricted CMV epitopes, recently identified HLA-C-restricted CMV epitopes were also used.

General study points: The cumulative frequency of public TCR beta families identified carriers of CMV plus the relevant HLA. The study found HLA-C-restricted CMV-specific TCR beta clonotypes dominating the ex vivo response.

The chain couples TRBV7-6 to TRBJ2-2, with 9 bases lining up with TRBD1. The source of this sequence is a human donor in good health (CMV status not recorded). Some clones in this sample may be carry-over from other donors' samples. The sample consisted of cultured CD8+ T cells from PBMCs, taken from culture after CMV antigen stimulation. The CDR3 DNA reads TGTGCCAGCAGATTAGAGTGGTTTCAGGACAGGGGTTCGGAGCTGTTTTTT. Amino acids: CASRLEWFQDRGSELFF.